These 25 T cell receptor beta chains share one sample of origin, sequenced in a study of technical replicates of blood from several donors. Assay: immunoSEQ multiplex PCR; the TCRdb copy retains only in-frame clones and omits some. The repertoire holds about 79,000 clones, with 85% to 95% as singletons. Sequenced input: T cells isolated from PBMCs. Receptor source: a human donor in good health.

V and J are TRBV27 and TRBJ2-1; D is possibly TRBD2 (5 bases). CDR1 is MNHEY, CDR2 SMNVEV, per germline (reference sequence). V was pared by 2 bases and J by 8 bases, with 13 bases between. The CDR3 runs to 14 residues. CDR3 in DNA: TGTGCCAGCAGTTTAAACGGGAATAGAGATGAGCAGTTCTTC. Encoded protein: CASSLNGNRDEQFF.

Here the CDR3 DNA reads TGCGCCAGCAGCCAAGAACAGGGCGGGGGGGCCTTGGATGAGCAGTTCTTC. Translated: CASSQEQGGGALDEQFF. The rearrangement uses TRBV4-1 and TRBJ2-1; 9 positions match TRBD2. The germline gives CDR1 MGHRA, CDR2 YSYEKL. The CDR3 runs 17 residues. The junction had 11 bases not matched to a gene; V was cut back by 0 bases and J by 8 bases.

CDR3 nucleotides: TGCAGCGTCGGTACCGGGACACATAGCTACGAGCAGTACTTC. Translated, it gives CSVGTGTHSYEQYF. The chain combines TRBV29-1 with TRBJ2-7, with D possibly TRBD1 on 6 matching bases. V lost 6 bases and J lost 3, with 18 bases in between. The germline V gene has CDR1 SQVTM and CDR2 ANQGSEA. This CDR3 is 14 amino acids long.

This clone was detected only once. The chain combines TRBV27 with TRBJ1-5, with no clear D. The CDR3 is 13 amino acids. CDR1 is MNHEY, CDR2 SMNVEV, per germline (reference sequence). Trimming left V 4 bases short and J 1 base short, with 5 bases between. CDR3 sequence: CASSSKSNQPQHF. The CDR3 nucleotides are TGTGCCAGCAGTTCTAAGAGCAATCAGCCCCAGCATTTT.

J is TRBJ1-5 and V is TRBV19; D call uncertain. The ends were cut back, 5 bases at V and 6 bases at J, with 17 bases in the middle. The CDR3 has 15 residues. Germline V gene data show CDR1 as LNHDA and CDR2 as SQIVND (reference sequence). The DNA for the CDR3 is TGTGCCAGTAGTCCGGAGGGCAGCCGGAGTCAGCCCCAGCATTTT. This codes for CASSPEGSRSQPQHF.

The CDR3 region is CASSQDSMLRLAGEQFF. The CDR3 bases are TGCGCCAGCAGCCAAGATTCCATGCTGAGACTAGCGGGAGAGCAGTTCTTC. V gene TRBV4-1 combines with J gene TRBJ2-1; 11 bases agree with TRBD2. This CDR3 region has 17 residues. CDR1 is MGHRA and CDR2 is YSYEKL in the germline V gene. Trimming at V came to 0 bases and at J to 10 bases, leaving 11 bases not matched to a gene.

This clone was recorded only once. The gene calls are TRBV20-1 and TRBJ2-7; 8 nucleotides line up with TRBD2. CDR1 and CDR2 (germline): DFQATT, SNEGSKA (reference sequence). The CDR3 length is 11 residues. With 3 bases clipped from V and 12 bases from J, the junction kept 7 bases outside the gene matches. The CDR3 sequence: CSARERGRSYF. In nucleotides, the CDR3 is TGCAGTGCTAGGGAGCGGGGGCGATCGTACTTC.

The CDR3 sequence is CASSLTGPSGNTIYF. In DNA form, the CDR3 reads TGTGCCAGCAGCCTGACAGGGCCCTCTGGAAACACCATATATTTT. The genes are TRBV7-9 and TRBJ1-3, with TRBD1 matching 7 bases. The V and J ends lost 5 bases and 0 bases, in that order; junction bases with no gene match: 4. Germline V gene lookup returns CDR1 SEHNR and CDR2 FQNEAQ (reference sequence). The CDR3 extends over 15 amino acids.

The chain joins TRBV19 to TRBJ2-1, with D perhaps TRBD2 (5 bases). Between the trimmed V and J ends, which lost 0 bases and 2 bases, there was a span of 8 bases. Germline CDR1 LNHDA, CDR2 SQIVND (reference sequence). The CDR3 length is 15 residues. In DNA form, the CDR3 reads TGTGCCAGTAGTATAGAGGGAGCGACCTACAATGAGCAGTTCTTC. Amino acids: CASSIEGATYNEQFF.

The chain has TRBV5-1 and TRBJ2-1, with TRBD2 identical over 14 bases. J was trimmed by 9 bases and V by 3 bases; bases with no gene match: 8. Germline CDR1 and CDR2: SGHRS and YFSETQ. The CDR3 contains 16 residues. The CDR3 coding sequence is TGCGCCAGCAGCTCCACGACTAGCGGGAGGGTGGGTGAGCAGTTCTTC. Protein product: CASSSTTSGRVGEQFF.

This rearrangement joins TRBV6-1 to TRBJ2-7, with D possibly being TRBD2 (6 bases). The germline V gene has CDR1 MNHNS and CDR2 SASEGT. This CDR3 contains 17 residues. V gave up 1 base and J gave up 6 bases, with 22 bases separating them. For the CDR3, the DNA is TGTGCCAGCAGTGAAGTCTTGGCGGGACCCAGCACGGCCGAGCAGTACTTC. It translates to CASSEVLAGPSTAEQYF.

The chain has TRBV9 and TRBJ1-4; D perhaps matches TRBD1 (5 bases). Germline V gives CDR1 SGDLS, CDR2 YYNGEE. The CDR3 length is 14 residues. Trimming took 4 bases from V and 3 from J, leaving 10 bases between them. This chain's CDR3 is CASSSGGANEKLFF. In nucleotides, the CDR3 is TGTGCCAGCAGCTCCGGGGGGGCTAATGAAAAACTGTTTTTT.

A single count supports this clone. This chain uses TRBV10-2 with TRBJ1-1; no firm D call. CDR3 length equals 14 residues. Trimming removed 3 bases at V and 4 bases at J, with 12 bases between. The V gene's germline CDR1 is WSHSY and CDR2 SAAADI. CDR3 protein: CASSERNEGTEAFF. As DNA, the CDR3 is TGCGCCAGCAGTGAAAGGAATGAGGGCACTGAAGCTTTCTTT.

The chain recombines TRBV6-1 with TRBJ1-3; D is unresolved. V lost 6 bases and J lost 2, with 8 bases in between. From germline, CDR1 is MNHNS and CDR2 SASEGT. The CDR3 covers 13 residues. CDR3 coding DNA: TGTGCCAGCAGAGAGAATACTGGAAACACCATATATTTT. Its protein is CASRENTGNTIYF.

In this sample, this clone turned up many times. The CDR3 DNA is TGTGCCAGCAGCTCCGGGACTAGCGGGAGCGAGCAGTACTTC. Its protein is CASSSGTSGSEQYF. V and J are TRBV7-9 and TRBJ2-7; 14 bases match TRBD2. Trimming cost V 4 bases and J 6 bases; bases outside gene matches: 2. The CDR3 is 14 amino acids. Germline CDR1 is SEHNR and CDR2 is FQNEAQ (reference sequence).

The V gene is TRBV5-1, the J gene TRBJ1-6, with no clear D. V shed 0 bases and J shed 0 bases, with 10 bases lying between them. From germline, CDR1 is SGHRS and CDR2 YFSETQ. The CDR3 has 17 residues. This CDR3 is CASSLGGPSSYNSPLHF. CDR3 bases: TGCGCCAGCAGCTTGGGCGGGCCCAGCTCCTATAATTCACCCCTCCACTTT.

The V gene is TRBV28, the J gene TRBJ2-7, with D possibly matching TRBD1 (6 bases). This CDR3 has 14 residues. The germline CDR1 and CDR2 sequences are MDHEN and SYDVKM. V was trimmed by 3 bases and J by 1 base, leaving 10 bases between them. CDR3 nucleotides: TGTGCCAGCAGTTTCGGACAGAAGTCCTACGAGCAGTACTTC. The encoded protein is CASSFGQKSYEQYF.

CDR3 loop: CASSLRDSETYEQYF. The CDR3 nucleotides are TGTGCCAGCAGTCTCCGGGACAGCGAGACCTACGAGCAGTACTTC. J is TRBJ2-7 and V is TRBV27; 7 bases align to TRBD1. The CDR3 consists of 15 residues. The germline V gene encodes CDR1 MNHEY and CDR2 SMNVEV (reference sequence). V shed 5 bases and J 2 bases; nucleotides not matched to a gene: 9.

The chain is built from TRBV5-1 and TRBJ1-2; D may be TRBD1 (6 bases). The CDR3 sequence is 14 residues long. Between the trimmed V and J ends, which lost 7 bases and 0 bases, there was a span of 13 bases. Germline V gene lookup returns CDR1 SGHRS and CDR2 YFSETQ. The DNA for the CDR3 is TGCGCCAGCTCAGGGGACGGAGCTAACTATGGCTACACCTTC. The encoded protein is CASSGDGANYGYTF.

This chain joins TRBV11-2 and TRBJ2-1; D is undetermined. V was trimmed by 7 bases and J by 3 bases, leaving 4 bases between them. Germline lookup yields CDR1 SGHAT and CDR2 FQNNGV. This CDR3 contains 11 residues. This CDR3 is CASIIYNEQFF. The CDR3 nucleotides are TGTGCCAGCATCATCTACAATGAGCAGTTCTTC.

The V call is TRBV19, the J call TRBJ1-2; 9 bases are shared with TRBD1. The CDR3 is made up of 15 amino acids. CDR1 and CDR2 from the germline V gene are LNHDA and SQIVND (reference sequence). With V trimmed by 1 base and J by 7 bases, 7 bases remained unmatched. CDR3 in amino acids: CASSIADRGTSGYTF. The CDR3 nucleotides read TGTGCCAGTAGTATAGCGGACAGGGGAACGAGTGGCTACACCTTC. The entire variable domain, with the rest obtained from reference TRBV19 and TRBJ1-2, is as follows: DGGITQSPKYLFRKEGQNVTLSCEQNLNHDAMYWYRQDPGQGLRLIYYSQIVNDFQKGDIAEGYSVSREKKESFPLTVTSAQKNPTAFYLCASSIADRGTSGYTFGSGTRLTVV.

V usage is TRBV29-1 and J usage is TRBJ2-7; D unclear. Trimming shortened V by 4 bases and J by 1 base, and 5 bases separated the two germline ends. The germline V gene has CDR1 SQVTM and CDR2 ANQGSEA. There are 11 residues in the CDR3. The CDR3 reads CSVVVSYEQYF. In DNA, the CDR3 is TGCAGCGTTGTCGTATCCTACGAGCAGTACTTC.

V and J are TRBV6-1 and TRBJ1-2; 8 nucleotides line up with TRBD1. Germline CDR1 reads MNHNS; CDR2 reads SASEGT. The CDR3 runs 15 residues. J gave up 8 bases and V 1 base, and 9 bases lay outside the gene matches. CDR3 loop: CASSEVGRGHSGYTF. The CDR3, as DNA: TGTGCCAGCAGTGAAGTAGGCAGGGGGCACAGCGGCTACACCTTC.

Remarks on this clone: The junction shows a germline mismatch at one end, possibly a read error. This chain uses TRBV27 with TRBJ1-1; the D is unclear. Germline CDR1 reads MNHEY; CDR2 reads SMNVEV (reference sequence). This CDR3 region has 11 residues. The CDR3 loop reads CATSVGSRAFF. The CDR3 region has the DNA TGTGCCACCAGTGTTGGGAGCCGGGCGTTCTTT.

This clone was picked up one time. This chain joins TRBV4-1 and TRBJ1-6; 9 nucleotides line up with TRBD1. This CDR3 is 19 amino acids long. Per the germline V gene, CDR1 is MGHRA and CDR2 is YSYEKL. V was pared by 2 bases and J by 5 bases, with 13 bases of the junction left unmatched. Written as DNA, the CDR3 is TGCGCCAGCAGCCAACCGGGACAGGGACTCAACGGAGATAATTCACCCCTCCACTTT. As protein: CASSQPGQGLNGDNSPLHF.